The sequence of this T cell receptor (beta chain) was determined in a study of identical twins. This clonotype was counted only a few times. V lost 4 bases to trimming and J lost 12 bases, with 25 bases between them. CDR3 length equals 15 residues. Germline-derived CDR1 and CDR2 are DFQATT and SNEGSKA (reference sequence). TCRdb recomputed calls from the 5' RACE reads with MiXCR, one row per CDR3 protein. Of 260,000 or so distinct CDR3 sequences in the sample, approximately 6.8% are singletons; the top ten hold roughly 5.4%. The sample also formed part of further work on yellow fever vaccine responses in identical twins.

The source is a woman younger than 30 in good health. The chain carries TRBV20-1 and TRBJ2-1; weak D call: TRBD2 (6 bases). Sample: CD8+ T cells sorted from blood. CDR3 coding DNA: TGCAGTGCTAATTCCCTAGCTTCGGGGGTCCATGGGCAGTTCTTC. Its translation: CSANSLASGVHGQFF.